Here is one T cell receptor beta chain with its context. The target antigen is unknown. The sample is drawn from a study of cytomegalovirus exposure and HLA in healthy donors. Amplification used 60 Vbeta primers and 13 Jbeta primers. Only in-frame clones appear in the TCRdb table, and some are missing; sequencing was by immunoSEQ multiplex PCR. Here the sample spans roughly 130,000 clones, 80% being singletons. General study findings and limits: In a later analysis, parvovirus B19, influenza, CMV and Epstein-Barr virus appeared linked to several top co-occurrence clusters. CMV serostatus was the only recorded immune exposure for donors. It was assumed in the presence/absence analyses that sequencing depth was roughly uniform across donors. Researchers reported in a later analysis that a missense DCLRE1C variant was tied to TCR beta V- and J-gene trimming.

The V gene's germline CDR1 is GTSNPN and CDR2 SVGIG (reference sequence). V lost 7 bases, J lost 2 bases, and 15 bases lay in between. The length of the CDR3 is 14 residues. This sequence was found in a man aged 25 to 45 in good health and CMV-seronegative. The sequencing sample was made of PBMCs. This rearrangement joins TRBV30 to TRBJ2-1; D unclear. CDR3 region: CALNLGNPYNEQFF. In nucleotides, the CDR3 is TGTGCCTTGAACCTTGGCAATCCCTACAATGAGCAGTTCTTC. Looking up the rest from reference TRBV30 and TRBJ2-1 gives the full variable domain: SQTIHQWPATLVQPVGSPLSLECTVEGTSNPNLYWYRQAAGRGLQLLFYSVGIGQISSEVPQNLSASRPQDRQFILSSKKLLLSDSGFYLCALNLGNPYNEQFFGPGTRLTVL.